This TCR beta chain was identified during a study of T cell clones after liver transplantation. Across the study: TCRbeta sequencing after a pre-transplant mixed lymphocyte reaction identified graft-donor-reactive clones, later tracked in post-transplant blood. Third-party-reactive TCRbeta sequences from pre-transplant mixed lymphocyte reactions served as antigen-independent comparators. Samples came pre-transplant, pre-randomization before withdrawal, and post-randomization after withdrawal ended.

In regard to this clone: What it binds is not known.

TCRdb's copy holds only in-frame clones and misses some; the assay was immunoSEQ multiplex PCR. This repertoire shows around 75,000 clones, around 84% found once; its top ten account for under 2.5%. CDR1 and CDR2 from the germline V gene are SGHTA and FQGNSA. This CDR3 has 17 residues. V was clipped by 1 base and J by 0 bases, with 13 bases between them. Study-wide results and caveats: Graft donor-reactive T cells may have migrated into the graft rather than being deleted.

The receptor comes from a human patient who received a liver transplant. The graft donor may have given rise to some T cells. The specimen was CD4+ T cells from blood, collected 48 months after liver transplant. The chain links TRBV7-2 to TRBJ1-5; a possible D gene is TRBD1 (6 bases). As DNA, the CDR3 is TGTGCCAGCAGCTTAGGTAGGGGGTTGGATAGCAATCAGCCCCAGCATTTT. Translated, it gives CASSLGRGLDSNQPQHF.